Reported below is one TCR beta chain. What it recognizes is unknown. Germline V CDR1 and CDR2: SGHNT, YYREEE (reference sequence). Trimming removed 6 bases at V and 3 bases at J, with 22 bases between. The CDR3 contains 16 residues. Using RNA template, CDR3s of TCR alpha and beta were amplified with iRepertoire arm-PCR. Tissue mRNA or PBMC total RNA, about 90-400 ng, went into one-step reverse transcription and amplification. TCRdb called the multiplex PCR reads again in MiXCR, with one record for every CDR3 protein. Of around 190,000 distinct CDR3 sequences in the sample, 32% were seen once. These data come from a study of glioma-infiltrating T cells. Points from the study as a whole: Very few CDR3 sequences were shared between tissue and blood. Gliomas, especially low-grade, showed above-expected tissue-blood divergence; non-neoplastic patients showed below.

Input material: glioma tissue, nonneoplastic brain tissue, or PBMCs (not recorded which). The chain carries TRBV5-4 and TRBJ2-7, with D perhaps matching TRBD1 or TRBD2 (5 bases each). This receptor was identified in a human donor with low-grade glioma or glioblastoma, undergoing nonglioma brain surgery, or in good health (not recorded which). CDR3 region: CASTSTRQSGDYEQYF. In DNA form, the CDR3 reads TGTGCCAGCACCTCTACGCGACAGTCCGGGGACTACGAGCAGTACTTC.